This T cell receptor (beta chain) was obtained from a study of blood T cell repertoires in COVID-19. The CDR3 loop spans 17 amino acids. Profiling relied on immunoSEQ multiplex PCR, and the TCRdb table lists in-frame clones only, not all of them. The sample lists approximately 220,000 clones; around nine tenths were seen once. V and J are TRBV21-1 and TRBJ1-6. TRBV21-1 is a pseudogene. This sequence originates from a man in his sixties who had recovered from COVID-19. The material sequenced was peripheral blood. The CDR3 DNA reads TGTGCCAGCAGCAGAGTCCTATTCGGGTTCCCCAATTCACCCCTCCACTTT. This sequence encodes CASSRVLFGFPNSPLHF.